The subject of this entry is one T cell receptor beta chain. Antigen: not known. Trimming took 5 bases from V and 8 from J; bases not matched to a gene: 7. Germline CDR1 LNHDA, CDR2 SQIVND (reference sequence). This CDR3 region has 13 residues. Only in-frame clones appear in the TCRdb table, and some are missing; sequencing was by immunoSEQ multiplex PCR. The sample has over a million clones, 70% to 80% seen once. This sample is part of a study of shared clonotypes between healthy human individuals. Overall study findings and caveats: Shared clonotypes: about 5.3% naive CD4, around 3.5% naive CD8, under 2.5% memory CD4, 0.4% memory CD8.

Sequencing input: memory CD4+ T cells sorted from blood. The subset is: CD45RA-negative fraction. The receptor was derived from a man aged 18 to 29 in good health. This sequence joins TRBV19 and TRBJ1-2; 8 bases line up with TRBD1. The CDR3 reads CASSQDRVGGYTF. The CDR3 bases are TGTGCCAGTAGTCAGGACAGGGTAGGAGGCTACACCTTC.